A selection of T cell receptor beta chains follows, all from one sample in a study of read filtering for tumor transcriptome and immune sequencing. TCRdb analysed the reads with MiXCR anew, one entry per CDR3 protein. Of 100,000 to 150,000 distinct CDR3 sequences in the sample, roughly 13% were seen once. The sequencing sample was made of a population of CD138-negative cells sorted from bone marrow. These receptors were taken from a donor aged 40 or over with multiple myeloma. Both conserved end residues are part of each CDR3. The D gene is left open where the match is weak. Rows may omit the clone size; those that give it use once, few, many or a size class.

TRBV5-1	TRBJ2-2	many	TRBD2	TGCGCCAGCAGATTTCTAGCGGGAGACACCGGGGAGCTGTTTTTT	CASRFLAGDTGELFF
TRBV7-2	TRBJ2-7	few	.	TGTGCCAGCAGCTTACGACAGGCCTCCTACGAGCAGTACTTC	CASSLRQASYEQYF
TRBV4-1	TRBJ2-2	few	.	TGCGCCAGCAGCCACCGGGACCAGACCCATAGCGCGAACACCGGGGAGCTGTTTTTT	CASSHRDQTHSANTGELFF
TRBV11-2	TRBJ2-1	many	.	TGTGCCAGCAGCACCCGGACGTGGAGCTCCTACAATGAGCAGTTCTTC	CASSTRTWSSYNEQFF
TRBV7-9	TRBJ2-1	many	.	TGTGCCAGCAGACCCGGGACAAGTAGTTACAATGAGCAGTTCTTC	CASRPGTSSYNEQFF
TRBV7-8	TRBJ1-4	many	TRBD1	TGTGCCAGCAGCTTAGGAACCGCCGGGACAGGGGTAAAACTGTTTTTT	CASSLGTAGTGVKLFF
TRBV7-2	TRBJ1-5	many	TRBD1	TGTGCCAGCAGCCCGACAGGGATTAGCAATCAGCCCCAGCATTTT	CASSPTGISNQPQHF
TRBV20-1	TRBJ1-5	few	TRBD1	TGCAGTGCTAGAGATCGGCGGGACAGCCACAGCAATCAGCCCCAGCATTTT	CSARDRRDSHSNQPQHF
TRBV19	TRBJ2-5	few	.	TGTGCCAGTAGTATTGGCGGTTGGGGGGTGGAGACCCAGTACTTC	CASSIGGWGVETQYF
TRBV4-1	TRBJ2-5	.	TRBD1	TGCGCCAGCAGCCAAGATACCGACAGGGGATGGGAGACCCAGTACTTC	CASSQDTDRGWETQYF
TRBV7-2	TRBJ2-3	.	.	TGTGCCAGCAGCTTAGGTGGGTCGGGACGAGATGAGCAGTATTTT	CASSLGGSGRDEQYF
TRBV20-1	TRBJ2-2	many	.	TGCAGTGCTAGAGATGCGAGACTAACGAACACCGGGGAGCTGTTTTTT	CSARDARLTNTGELFF
TRBV20-1	TRBJ1-1	many	.	TGCAGTGCTAGTGACAGGAACACTGAAGCTTTCTTT	CSASDRNTEAFF
TRBV5-1	TRBJ2-3	many	TRBD2	TGCGCCAGCAGCATATCGGGACTAGCGAGGGGAGATACGCAGTATTTT	CASSISGLARGDTQYF
TRBV20-1	TRBJ2-3	many	TRBD1	TGCAGTGCTGGCCGACAGGGGGCACGCACAGATACGCAGTATTTT	CSAGRQGARTDTQYF
TRBV6-1	TRBJ1-5	many	.	TGTGCCAGCAGTGTAAAGAACAGCCATAGCAATCAGCCCCAGCATTTT	CASSVKNSHSNQPQHF
TRBV20-1	TRBJ2-7	many	TRBD2	TGCAGTGCAACTAGCGGGAGAACCTACGAGCAGTACTTC	CSATSGRTYEQYF
TRBV4-3	TRBJ2-1	many	.	TGCGCCAGCAGCACAGGGACGAGAAATGAGCAGTTCTTC	CASSTGTRNEQFF
TRBV19	TRBJ2-1	many	.	TGTGCCAGTAGTCACAGGGATTTTGAGCAGTTCTTC	CASSHRDFEQFF
TRBV7-8	TRBJ1-5	many	TRBD1	TGTGCCAGCAGCTCGACCCCCCAGGGGGATCAGCCCCAGCATTTT	CASSSTPQGDQPQHF
TRBV5-6	TRBJ2-1	many	.	TGTGCCAGCAGCTTGGCCAATTACAATGAGCAGTTCTTC	CASSLANYNEQFF
TRBV27	TRBJ1-1	many	.	TGTGCCAGCAGTCGGGGGTGGGACACTGAAGCTTTCTTT	CASSRGWDTEAFF
TRBV9	TRBJ1-1	many	.	TGTGCCAGCAGCGTAGGGGGGGCGCGGACTGAAGCTTTCTTT	CASSVGGARTEAFF
TRBV29-1	TRBJ1-5	many	TRBD1	TGCAGCGTCTCATGGACAGGCAGCAATCAGCCCCAGCATTTT	CSVSWTGSNQPQHF
TRBV7-9	TRBJ1-5	many	.	TGTGCCAGCAGCTCTGGGAATCTTCAGCCCCAGCATTTT	CASSSGNLQPQHF
TRBV6-6	TRBJ2-1	many	TRBD2	TGTGCCAGCAGCTTAGCGGGACCGCCTGGCAATGAGCAGTTCTTC	CASSLAGPPGNEQFF
TRBV6-4	TRBJ1-1	many	TRBD1	TGTGCCAGCAGCTCAGGGACAGGGGGAGACACTGAAGCTTTCTTT	CASSSGTGGDTEAFF
TRBV21-1	TRBJ2-2	few	.	TGTGCCAGCAGCAAAATTTCTAGCGGGACCCTTATATCGAACACCGGGGAGCTGTTTTTT	CASSKISSGTLISNTGELFF
TRBV5-1	TRBJ2-6	many	.	TGCGCCAGCAGCTCCGGAGGTGGGGCTGGGGCCAACGTCCTGACTTTC	CASSSGGGAGANVLTF
TRBV3-1	TRBJ2-1	few	TRBD2	TGTGCCAGCAGCCTGCTAGCGGGAGTTGGCAATGAGCAGTTCTTC	CASSLLAGVGNEQFF
TRBV9	TRBJ2-2	.	.	TGTGCCAGCAGCCCTAGAGGCTTACGGAGCGAAGGGGCCGGGGAGCTGCTTTTT	CASSPRGLRSEGAGELLF
TRBV5-1	TRBJ1-1	few	.	TGCGCCAGCAGCTTGGCCGGGGGGCGCGGGACTGAAGCTTTCTTT	CASSLAGGRGTEAFF
TRBV20-1	TRBJ2-2	many	TRBD1	TGCAGTGCTAGAGATACAGGGGCGCCCGGGGAGCTGTTTTTT	CSARDTGAPGELFF
TRBV6-5	TRBJ2-1	many	TRBD2	TGTGCCAGCAGCCGAAGCGGGAGGAGCTCCTACAATGAGCAGTTCTTC	CASSRSGRSSYNEQFF
TRBV6-5	TRBJ2-5	many	TRBD2	TGTGCCAGCAGTTATTCACCGGGACTAGCGGGAGGGAGAGAGACCCAGTACTTC	CASSYSPGLAGGRETQYF
TRBV14	TRBJ2-7	many	.	TGTGCCAGCAGCCACCCTGCGTCTGGAGTCCCCTACGAGCAGTACTTC	CASSHPASGVPYEQYF
TRBV19	TRBJ2-3	many	.	TGTGCCAGTAGTACCCCCGGGACACGGACAGATACGCAGTATTTT	CASSTPGTRTDTQYF
TRBV20-1	TRBJ2-1	many	TRBD2	TGCAGTGCTAGAGGGGGTAGCGGGAGGGCCGGTTCCTACAATGAGCAGTTCTTC	CSARGGSGRAGSYNEQFF
TRBV4-2	TRBJ2-1	many	.	TGTGCCAGCAGCCAAGATAGAGGAGGAGATGAGCAGTTCTTC	CASSQDRGGDEQFF
TRBV19	TRBJ1-4	many	.	TGTGCCAGCTCTCGACGTGCAACTAATGAAAAACTGTTTTTT	CASSRRATNEKLFF
TRBV6-2/TRBV6-3	TRBJ2-5	few	.	TGTGCCAGCAGTAACCATCAAGAGACCCAGTACTTC	CASSNHQETQYF
TRBV7-2	TRBJ2-7	many	.	TGTGCCAGCAGCTTTCTGGCTTTCTACGAGCAGTACTTC	CASSFLAFYEQYF
TRBV7-6	TRBJ2-1	many	TRBD2	TGTGCCAGCAGCTTAGAGGGGTTTGGCGGGAGGGGTGAGCAGTTCTTC	CASSLEGFGGRGEQFF
TRBV7-2	TRBJ2-7	few	TRBD2	TGTGCCAGCAGCCATACCGGGACTAGCGGCTACGAGCAGTACTTC	CASSHTGTSGYEQYF